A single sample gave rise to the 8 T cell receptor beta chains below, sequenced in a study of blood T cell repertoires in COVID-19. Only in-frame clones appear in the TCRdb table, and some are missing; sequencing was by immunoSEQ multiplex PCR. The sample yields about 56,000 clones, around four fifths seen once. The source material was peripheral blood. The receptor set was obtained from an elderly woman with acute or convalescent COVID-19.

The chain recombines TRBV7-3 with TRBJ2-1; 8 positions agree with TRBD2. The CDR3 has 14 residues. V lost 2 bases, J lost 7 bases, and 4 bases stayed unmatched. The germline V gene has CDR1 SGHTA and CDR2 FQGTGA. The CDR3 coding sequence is TGTGCCAGCAGCTTATCGGGAGGGCGGAATGAGCAGTTCTTC. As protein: CASSLSGGRNEQFF.

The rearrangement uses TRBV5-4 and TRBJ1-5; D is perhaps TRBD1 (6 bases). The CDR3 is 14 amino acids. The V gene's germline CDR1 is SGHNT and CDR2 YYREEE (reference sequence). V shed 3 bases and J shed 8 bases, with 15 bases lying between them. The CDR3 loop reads CASSWGGGHEPQHF. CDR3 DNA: TGTGCCAGCAGCTGGGGGGGCGGGCATGAGCCCCAGCATTTT.

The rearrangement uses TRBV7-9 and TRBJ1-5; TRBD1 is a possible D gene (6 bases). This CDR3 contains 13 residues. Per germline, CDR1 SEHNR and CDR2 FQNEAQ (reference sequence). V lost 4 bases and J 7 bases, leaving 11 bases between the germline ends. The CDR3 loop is CASSYQGSQPQHF. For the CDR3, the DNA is TGTGCCAGCAGCTATCAGGGGAGCCAGCCCCAGCATTTT.

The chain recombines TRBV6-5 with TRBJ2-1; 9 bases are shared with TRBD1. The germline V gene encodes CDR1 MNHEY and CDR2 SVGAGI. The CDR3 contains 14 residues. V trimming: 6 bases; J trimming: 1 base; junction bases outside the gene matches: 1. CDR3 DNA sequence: TGTGCCAGCAGAGGACAGGGGTCCTACAATGAGCAGTTCTTC. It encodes CASRGQGSYNEQFF.

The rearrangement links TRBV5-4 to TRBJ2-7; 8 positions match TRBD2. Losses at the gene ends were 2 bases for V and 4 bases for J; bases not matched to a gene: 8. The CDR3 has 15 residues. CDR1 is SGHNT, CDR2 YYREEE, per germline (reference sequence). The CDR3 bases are TGTGCCAGCAGCTTACGGGCGGGGGGAGGATACGAGCAGTACTTC. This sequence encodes CASSLRAGGGYEQYF.

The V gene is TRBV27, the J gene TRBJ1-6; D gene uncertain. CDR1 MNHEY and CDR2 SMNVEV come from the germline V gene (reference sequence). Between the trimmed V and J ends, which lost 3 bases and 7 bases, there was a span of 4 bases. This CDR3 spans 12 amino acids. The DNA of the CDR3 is TGTGCCAGCAGTTTTGCGAATTCACCCCTCCACTTT. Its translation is CASSFANSPLHF.

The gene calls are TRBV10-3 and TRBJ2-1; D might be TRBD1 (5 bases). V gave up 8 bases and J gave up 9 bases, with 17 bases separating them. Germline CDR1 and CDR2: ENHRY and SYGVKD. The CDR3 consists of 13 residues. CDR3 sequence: CAIRVEKGIEQFF. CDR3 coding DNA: TGTGCCATCCGGGTGGAGAAGGGGATTGAGCAGTTCTTC.

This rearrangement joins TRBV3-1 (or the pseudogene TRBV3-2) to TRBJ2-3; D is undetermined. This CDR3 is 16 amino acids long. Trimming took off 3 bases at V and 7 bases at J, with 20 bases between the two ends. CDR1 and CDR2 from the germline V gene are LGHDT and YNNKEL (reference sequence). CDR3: CASSHLGAITPHTQYF. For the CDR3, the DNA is TGTGCCAGCAGCCACCTCGGAGCCATTACCCCCCATACGCAGTATTTT.